One and the same sample provided the 17 T cell receptor beta chains below, sequenced in a study of T cells in Graves' hyperthyroidism and ophthalmopathy. RNA transcripts gave rise to amplified TCR beta CDR3 regions. A first-round RT-PCR of the TCR CDR3 used the HTBI primer set. TCRdb re-called the multiplex PCR reads through MiXCR, storing one row per CDR3 protein. Counted here are 200,000 or so distinct CDR3 sequences, around 17% occurring once; the ten biggest clones make up roughly 49%. Source material: blood. The source of these receptors is a woman aged 50 to 60 with Graves' hyperthyroidism.

This chain joins TRBV18 and TRBJ1-5, with D unresolved. Germline assignment: CDR1 KGHSH and CDR2 LQKENI. V lost 3 bases, J lost 5 bases, and 8 bases lay in between. The CDR3 length is 13 residues. The CDR3 reads CASSPQEDQPQHF. In DNA form, the CDR3 reads TGTGCCAGCTCACCCCAGGAGGATCAGCCCCAGCATTTT.

This clonotype was seen at least ten times. The chain uses TRBV2 and TRBJ2-7, with 8 bases fitting TRBD2. With V trimmed by 4 bases and J by 0 bases, 8 bases remained unmatched. Germline CDR1 reads SNHLY; CDR2 reads FYNNEI. This CDR3 comprises 16 residues. Here the CDR3 reads CASSGATSASSYEQYF. In nucleotides, the CDR3 is TGTGCCAGCAGTGGCGCGACTAGCGCTAGCTCCTACGAGCAGTACTTC. Using reference TRBV2 and TRBJ2-7 for the parts outside the CDR3, the full variable domain is EPEVTQTPSHQVTQMGQEVILRCVPISNHLYFYWYRQILGQKVEFLVSFYNNEISEKSEIFDDQFSVERPDGSNFTLKIRSTKLEDSAMYFCASSGATSASSYEQYFGPGTRLTVT.

The table lists this clonotype with many counts. The rearrangement uses TRBV7-3 and TRBJ2-3; D might be TRBD2 (6 bases). CDR1 and CDR2 from the germline V gene are SGHTA and FQGTGA. The CDR3 is 14 amino acids. Trimming removed 5 bases at V and 4 bases at J, with 13 bases between. CDR3 in amino acids: CASSRDSRADTQYF. As DNA, the CDR3 is TGTGCCAGCAGCCGGGACTCAAGGGCAGATACGCAGTATTTT.

The CDR3 sequence is CAIASGRAPGANVLTF. The DNA for the CDR3 is TGTGCCATTGCTAGCGGGAGGGCCCCAGGGGCCAACGTCCTGACTTTC. The V gene is TRBV12-3 or TRBV12-4, the J gene TRBJ2-6; TRBD2 agrees at 12 bases. The length of the CDR3 is 16 residues. V lost 10 bases to trimming and J lost 4 bases; unmatched junction nucleotides: 8.

This chain connects TRBV20-1 to TRBJ2-6; possibly TRBD1 for D (6 bases). The CDR3 consists of 14 residues. Germline values: CDR1 DFQATT, CDR2 SNEGSKA (reference sequence). Trimming took off 5 bases at V and 1 base at J, with 9 bases between the two ends. CDR3 sequence (DNA): TGCAGTGCTGGGGGCGGGTCTGGGGCCAACGTCCTGACTTTC. Its protein is CSAGGGSGANVLTF.

Only a few counts were recorded for this clonotype. CDR3 sequence: CASSSRDRTIDTQYF. CDR3 nucleotide sequence: TGTGCCAGCAGTAGCCGGGACAGAACTATAGATACGCAGTATTTT. The chain couples TRBV12-3 or TRBV12-4 to TRBJ2-3; TRBD1 agrees at 7 bases. The CDR3 is 15 residues long. V shed 5 bases, J shed 5 bases, and the junction held 10 bases outside the gene matches.

By frequency in the sample, this clonotype is medium-sized. The chain links TRBV12-3 or TRBV12-4 to TRBJ2-1; TRBD2 matches at 8 bases. With 6 bases clipped from V and 6 bases from J, the junction kept 10 bases outside the gene matches. The CDR3 runs to 15 residues. The CDR3 DNA sequence: TGTGCCAGCAGGGAGCTAGCGGGCCCTGGCAATGAGCAGTTCTTC. This gives the protein CASRELAGPGNEQFF.

The chain carries TRBV20-1 and TRBJ1-6; D uncertain. This CDR3 spans 13 amino acids. CDR1 and CDR2 (germline): DFQATT, SNEGSKA (reference sequence). With 1 base removed from V and 7 bases from J, the gap between germline ends came to 8 bases. The CDR3 coding sequence is TGCAGTGCTAGAGGGGCGGTCAATTCACCCCTCCACTTT. Translating gives CSARGAVNSPLHF.

This clonotype was counted at least ten times. This chain joins TRBV20-1 and TRBJ2-4, with D possibly matching TRBD2 (5 bases). CDR1 and CDR2 from the germline V gene are DFQATT and SNEGSKA (reference sequence). Trimming stripped 6 bases from V and 0 bases from J, with 15 bases between. The CDR3 contains 15 residues. Written as DNA, the CDR3 is TGCAGTGCCCTGTTCGGGAACCTAGCCAAAAACATTCAGTACTTC. This encodes CSALFGNLAKNIQYF.

This clonotype was counted many times. The V call is TRBV20-1, the J call TRBJ1-2, with TRBD1 as a possible D gene (5 bases). The CDR3 length is 14 residues. Per the germline V gene, CDR1 is DFQATT and CDR2 is SNEGSKA (reference sequence). V was cut by 3 bases and J by 3 bases, with 14 bases left in between. The CDR3: CSARSLEGDYGYTF. For the CDR3, the DNA is TGCAGTGCTAGGTCACTGGAAGGGGACTATGGCTACACCTTC.

This clonotype was counted ten times or more. V usage is TRBV14 and J usage is TRBJ2-7; TRBD1 matches 7 bases. Germline loops: CDR1 SGHDN, CDR2 FVKESK. V shed 4 bases and J 1 base; nucleotides not matched to a gene: 7. The CDR3 sequence is 15 residues long. The CDR3 protein is CASSRVGDSSYEQYF. For the CDR3, the DNA is TGTGCCAGCAGCCGGGTAGGGGACAGTTCCTACGAGCAGTACTTC.

V gene TRBV20-1 combines with J gene TRBJ2-2; the match to TRBD2 covers 8 bases. V was pared by 0 bases and J by 4 bases, with 7 bases of the junction left unmatched. CDR1 DFQATT and CDR2 SNEGSKA come from the germline V gene (reference sequence). There are 16 residues in the CDR3. The CDR3 coding sequence is TGCAGTGCTAGAGAGGGGCGGCTAGCGGGCACCGGGGAGCTGTTTTTT. Residues: CSAREGRLAGTGELFF.

The rearrangement joins TRBV18 to TRBJ2-1; 8 bases match TRBD2. V was clipped by 3 bases and J by 3 bases; unmatched bases: 1. The CDR3 extends over 14 amino acids. Germline CDR1 is KGHSH and CDR2 is LQKENI. The CDR3 DNA reads TGTGCCAGCTCACCCACTAGCGGCTACAATGAGCAGTTCTTC. Translated: CASSPTSGYNEQFF.

This clonotype was counted a few times. This rearrangement joins TRBV29-1 to TRBJ2-1; TRBD2 matches 11 bases. Germline V gene lookup returns CDR1 SQVTM and CDR2 ANQGSEA. V was clipped by 6 bases and J by 8 bases; unmatched bases: 21. The CDR3 is made up of 18 amino acids. The CDR3: CSVLFYVSGRAGEDEQFF. The CDR3 DNA reads TGCAGCGTCCTATTCTACGTTAGCGGGAGGGCTGGGGAGGATGAGCAGTTCTTC.

The V call is TRBV19, the J call TRBJ1-3; unclear D gene. The CDR3 loop spans 16 amino acids. Trimming removed 5 bases from V and 4 bases from J, with 18 bases in between. Germline V gene data show CDR1 as LNHDA and CDR2 as SQIVND (reference sequence). In nucleotides, the CDR3 is TGTGCCAGTAGTCACCGGAGCACAACAAAAGGAAACACCATATATTTT. It codes for CASSHRSTTKGNTIYF.

This clonotype came up many times. The chain recombines TRBV6-1 with TRBJ2-7; TRBD2 is a possible D gene (6 bases). CDR3 length equals 15 residues. Trimming removed 5 bases from V and 2 bases from J, with 16 bases in between. Per the germline V gene, CDR1 is MNHNS and CDR2 is SASEGT. The CDR3 DNA reads TGTGCCAGCAGTCCTACCAGGGAGGCAGCCTACGAGCAGTACTTC. It codes for CASSPTREAAYEQYF.

Many counts were recorded for this clonotype. This sequence joins TRBV7-3 and TRBJ2-7; 11 positions match TRBD2. There are 15 residues in the CDR3. CDR1 is SGHTA, CDR2 FQGTGA, per germline. Trimming took 5 bases from V and 2 from J; bases not matched to a gene: 5. In DNA form, the CDR3 reads TGTGCCAGCAGCCCCCGACTAGCGGGACCCTACGAGCAGTACTTC. Translation: CASSPRLAGPYEQYF.